This T cell receptor (beta chain) was sequenced during a study of cytomegalovirus exposure and HLA in healthy donors. V was clipped by 3 bases and J by 4 bases; unmatched bases: 1. Looked up from germline, CDR1 is MNHEY and CDR2 is SMNVEV (reference sequence). The CDR3 totals 14 residues. Primers for the PCR totalled 60 Vbeta and 13 Jbeta. The table came from immunoSEQ multiplex PCR; TCRdb's copy has only in-frame clones and leaves some out. In the table there are some 170,000 clones, about four fifths of which are singletons. A word on this clone: The same CDR3 also results from other DNA sequences found in this sample.

The receptor was derived from a male donor in good health and CMV-seronegative. The sample was PBMCs. V gene TRBV27 combines with J gene TRBJ2-1; 9 nucleotides line up with TRBD2. CDR3 sequence reads: CASSLTSGYNEQFF. CDR3 bases: TGTGCCAGCAGTTTGACTAGCGGTTACAATGAGCAGTTCTTC.